These 9 T cell receptor beta chains were all obtained from the same sample, sequenced in a study of long-term antiretroviral therapy in people with HIV. The libraries were made with immunoSEQ v3.0 at survey level. Sequencing used immunoSEQ multiplex PCR; TCRdb keeps in-frame clones, though not all of them. The sample shows 15,000 to 20,000 clones, 70% to 80% of them seen only once. This specimen was unsorted PBMCs, taken at the start of antiretroviral therapy, before treatment. The receptor set was obtained from a man younger than 35 with HIV.

This clone was detected a few times. The rearrangement links TRBV6-6 to TRBJ2-2; D unclear. The CDR3 runs to 14 residues. Germline V gene lookup returns CDR1 MNHNY and CDR2 SVGAGI (reference sequence). V was shortened by 0 bases and J by 5 bases, with 7 bases between the two germline ends. CDR3 DNA: TGTGCCAGCAGTTACTCGAGACGGACCGGGGAGCTGTTTTTT. Translating gives CASSYSRRTGELFF.

The V call is TRBV18, the J call TRBJ2-3; 12 positions match TRBD2. Germline values: CDR1 KGHSH, CDR2 LQKENI. V gave up 6 bases and J gave up 6 bases; unmatched junction bases: 4. This CDR3 has 14 residues. CDR3 in amino acids: CASSPGLAGDTQYF. CDR3 coding DNA: TGTGCCAGCTCCCCGGGACTAGCGGGTGATACGCAGTATTTT. The complete variable domain, with remaining parts taken from reference TRBV18 and TRBJ2-3, reads NAGVMQNPRHLVRRRGQEARLRCSPMKGHSHVYWYRQLPEEGLKFMVYLQKENIIDESGMPKERFSAEFPKEGPSILRIQQVVRGDSAAYFCASSPGLAGDTQYFGPGTRLTVL.

The chain carries TRBV19 and TRBJ2-2, with a possible D match to TRBD1 (5 bases). The CDR3 has 15 amino acids. Trimming took 3 bases from V and 6 from J, leaving 14 bases between them. In germline, CDR1 is LNHDA, CDR2 SQIVND (reference sequence). CDR3: CASSIGRVGAGELFF. The CDR3, as DNA: TGTGCCAGTAGTATCGGCAGGGTCGGCGCCGGGGAGCTGTTTTTT.

The V and J genes are TRBV7-9 and TRBJ1-1, with D perhaps TRBD1 (6 bases). V was cut by 4 bases and J by 1 base, with 10 bases left in between. CDR1 is SEHNR and CDR2 is FQNEAQ in the germline V gene (reference sequence). This CDR3 comprises 14 residues. Written as DNA, the CDR3 is TGTGCCAGCAGCTCCGCAGGGGCGAACACTGAAGCTTTCTTT. Protein sequence: CASSSAGANTEAFF.

The chain links TRBV19 to TRBJ2-3, with TRBD2 identical over 9 bases. Germline V lookup: CDR1 LNHDA, CDR2 SQIVND (reference sequence). Trimming took 3 bases from V and 4 from J; bases not matched to a gene: 14. The CDR3 loop spans 18 amino acids. The CDR3, as DNA: TGTGCCAGTAGTATCTCGTCTCGCGGCGGGAGGGCCGCAGATACGCAGTATTTT. Amino acid sequence: CASSISSRGGRAADTQYF.

This clone was observed a handful of times. CDR3 in DNA: TGCAGCGTTGAAACCCCACAAGATGGCTACACCTTC. Translated: CSVETPQDGYTF. The chain recombines TRBV29-1 with TRBJ1-2; D not certain. The V gene's germline CDR1 is SQVTM and CDR2 ANQGSEA. V dropped 2 bases and J dropped 6 bases, with 10 bases sitting between them. The CDR3 spans 12 residues.

The rearrangement links TRBV7-6 to TRBJ2-7, with D unresolved. This CDR3 comprises 17 residues. V lost 0 bases and J 2 bases, leaving 17 bases between the germline ends. CDR1 and CDR2 from the germline V gene are SGHVS and FNYEAQ. The chain's CDR3 is CASSLASYGLEPYEQYF. CDR3 nucleotides: TGTGCCAGCAGCTTAGCGTCTTACGGGTTAGAGCCCTACGAGCAGTACTTC.

The gene calls are TRBV6-6 and TRBJ2-3, with D possibly matching TRBD2 (5 bases). This CDR3 is built from 15 residues. V lost 1 base, J lost 2 bases, and 10 bases lay in between. The germline gives CDR1 MNHNY, CDR2 SVGAGI (reference sequence). The CDR3 sequence: CASSYLNGNTDTQYF. For the CDR3, the DNA is TGTGCCAGCAGTTACTTAAACGGGAACACAGATACGCAGTATTTT.

This rearrangement joins TRBV19 to TRBJ1-5; TRBD1 might be the D (5 bases). Deletions cut 7 bases from V and 4 bases from J, with 17 bases between. The CDR3 is made up of 15 amino acids. Germline loops: CDR1 LNHDA, CDR2 SQIVND (reference sequence). The DNA of the CDR3 is TGTGCCAGTAACGAGATGGGGCAATCAAATCAGCCCCAGCATTTT. This encodes CASNEMGQSNQPQHF. Together with reference TRBV19 and TRBJ1-5, the CDR3 gives the full variable domain: DGGITQSPKYLFRKEGQNVTLSCEQNLNHDAMYWYRQDPGQGLRLIYYSQIVNDFQKGDIAEGYSVSREKKESFPLTVTSAQKNPTAFYLCASNEMGQSNQPQHFGDGTRLSIL.